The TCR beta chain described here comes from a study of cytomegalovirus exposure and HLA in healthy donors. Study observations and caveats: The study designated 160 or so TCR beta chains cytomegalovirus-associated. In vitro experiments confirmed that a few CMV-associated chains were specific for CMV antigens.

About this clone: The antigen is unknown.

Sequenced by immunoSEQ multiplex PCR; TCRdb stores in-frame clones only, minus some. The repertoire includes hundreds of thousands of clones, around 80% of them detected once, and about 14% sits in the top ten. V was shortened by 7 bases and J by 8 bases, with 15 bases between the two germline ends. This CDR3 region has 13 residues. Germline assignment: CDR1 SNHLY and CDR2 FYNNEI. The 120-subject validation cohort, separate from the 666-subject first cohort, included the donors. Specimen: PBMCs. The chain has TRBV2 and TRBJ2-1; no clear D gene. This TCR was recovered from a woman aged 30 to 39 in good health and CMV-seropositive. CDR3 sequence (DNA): TGTGCCAGCAAAGCTAGTAACCCCGATGAGCAGTTCTTC. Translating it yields CASKASNPDEQFF.